The sequence of this T cell receptor beta chain was determined in a study of vaccination and CD4 T cells after COVID-19. Background on the study: Cellular stimulation was performed using overlapping spike peptides derived from SARS-CoV-2, HCoV-NL63, HCoV-OC43 and HCoV-229E.

The treatment is: roughly 11-day PBMC culture with coronavirus spike peptide pools or control peptides (ViraFEST assay). Positive PCR dates spanned March to December 2020, predating US Alpha, Beta and Delta variants. Upon completion of under twelve days of culture, CD4+ T cells were isolated via negative selection. As concerns this clonotype: Its antigen remains unknown.

Trimming pared 0 bases from V and 0 bases from J, leaving 3 bases between. CDR3 length: 13 residues. Germline assignment: CDR1 DFQATT and CDR2 SNEGSKA (reference sequence). Sequencing of cultured CD4+ T cell DNA used the Oncomine TCR Beta short-read assay. A single record per CDR3 protein comes from TCRdb applying MiXCR to the PCR reads. The sample contains 15,000 or so distinct CDR3 sequences, about half of which appear only once. The chain recombines TRBV20-1 with TRBJ1-5; D is unresolved. The source material was CD4+ T cells from blood, cultured in vitro, sampled before SARS-CoV-2 vaccination. The origin of this receptor is a human donor who had recovered from COVID-19. The CDR3, as DNA: TGCAGTGCTAGAGAATTTAGCAATCAGCCCCAGCATTTT. Its translation: CSAREFSNQPQHF.